This TCR beta chain was recorded in a study of blood T cell repertoires in COVID-19. The sample holds a few counts of this clone. The repertoire was sequenced with immunoSEQ multiplex PCR; TCRdb's copy has only in-frame clones and lacks some. This sample has some 150,000 clones, with 85% found just once. This clonotype originated in a woman aged 40 to 50 with active or convalescent COVID-19. The material sequenced was peripheral blood.

For the CDR3, the DNA is TGTGCCAGCAGTTTATACCCCCGGACAGGGCCCCAGCATTTT. It specifies CASSLYPRTGPQHF. The rearrangement joins TRBV28 to TRBJ1-5, with TRBD1 matching over 7 bases. V was pared by 1 base and J by 9 bases, with 6 bases of the junction left unmatched. The CDR3 runs 14 residues. Germline V gene data show CDR1 as MDHEN and CDR2 as SYDVKM.